Below, 9 T cell receptor beta chains from the same sample are listed, as sequenced in a study of blood T cell repertoires in COVID-19. Sequencing was performed with immunoSEQ multiplex PCR; in TCRdb, only in-frame clones are kept and a portion is missing. The sample records under 300,000 clones, around 84% being singletons. The sequenced material came from peripheral blood. Every receptor here comes from a man aged 35 to 55 who had recovered from COVID-19.

This chain links TRBV3-1 (or the pseudogene TRBV3-2) with TRBJ2-7; 7 nucleotides line up with TRBD2. V gave up 0 bases and J gave up 10 bases; unmatched junction bases: 6. This CDR3 has 13 residues. Germline V gene sequence: CDR1 LGHDT, CDR2 YNNKEL (reference sequence). CDR3 loop: CASSQEATSPQYF. In nucleotides, the CDR3 is TGTGCCAGCAGCCAAGAGGCGACTAGCCCACAGTACTTC.

The chain carries TRBV9 and TRBJ1-4; 10 nucleotides line up with TRBD1. CDR1 is SGDLS and CDR2 is YYNGEE in the germline V gene. V lost 4 bases to trimming and J lost 8 bases; unmatched junction nucleotides: 5. This CDR3 region has 14 residues. The CDR3 loop is CASSLGTGVEKLFF. The CDR3 DNA sequence: TGTGCCAGCAGCCTGGGGACAGGGGTCGAAAAACTGTTTTTT.

This chain uses TRBV11-2 with TRBJ2-7; TRBD1 agrees at 12 bases. CDR1 SGHAT and CDR2 FQNNGV come from the germline V gene. The CDR3 runs 15 residues. V lost 1 base and J lost 9; bases outside the gene matches: 7. DNA for the CDR3: TGTGCCAGCAGCTTAGCTGGGACAGGGGGCGCCTGGCAGTACTTC. This translates into CASSLAGTGGAWQYF.

The rearrangement links TRBV13 to TRBJ1-2, with 8 positions matching TRBD1. This CDR3 region has 15 residues. V trimming: 5 bases; J trimming: 4 bases; junction bases outside the gene matches: 9. In germline, CDR1 is PRHDT, CDR2 FYEKMQ (reference sequence). The CDR3 DNA is TGTGCCAGCAGCCTTGGACAGGGACTCTCCTATGGCTACACCTTC. Translation gives CASSLGQGLSYGYTF.

This chain uses TRBV19 with TRBJ2-2; D gene unclear. Deletions cut 5 bases from V and 2 bases from J, with 12 bases between. Germline-derived CDR1 and CDR2 are LNHDA and SQIVND (reference sequence). The CDR3 totals 15 residues. CDR3 DNA sequence: TGTGCCAGTAGTCCCGTGGGCCCAAACACCGGGGAGCTGTTTTTT. This gives the protein CASSPVGPNTGELFF.

V usage is TRBV6-5 and J usage is TRBJ2-1; maybe TRBD2 (5 bases). Trimming stripped 3 bases from V and 0 bases from J, with 9 bases between. Per germline, CDR1 MNHEY and CDR2 SVGAGI. CDR3 length equals 15 residues. CDR3 coding DNA: TGTGCCAGCAGTTATACCGGGAACTCCTACAATGAGCAGTTCTTC. Translated: CASSYTGNSYNEQFF.

The chain joins TRBV2 to TRBJ2-1, with D tentatively TRBD2 (5 bases). The V end lost 4 bases, the J end lost 0 bases, and 10 bases lay between the germline ends. CDR3 length equals 15 residues. Germline CDR1 reads SNHLY; CDR2 reads FYNNEI. In DNA, the CDR3 is TGTGCCAGCAGTGGAAGGACTTTCTCCTACAATGAGCAGTTCTTC. Its translation: CASSGRTFSYNEQFF.

In the case of this clone: The germline gene is not matched at one end of the junction; a read error may be the cause. The rearrangement links TRBV6-5 to TRBJ1-2; D is possibly TRBD1 (6 bases). The CDR3 covers 12 residues. CDR1 MNHEY and CDR2 SVGAGI come from the germline V gene. DNA of the CDR3: TGTGCCAGCAGGAGCCCGGGACAACTAACCAGCTTC. Protein product: CASRSPGQLTSF.

V and J are TRBV24-1 and TRBJ2-1; no clear D gene. Germline V gene data show CDR1 as KGHDR and CDR2 as SFDVKD. The V end was cut by 4 bases, the J end by 8 bases, with 11 bases between. This CDR3 has 13 amino acids. The CDR3 here is CATSDPVADEQFF. DNA of the CDR3: TGTGCCACCAGTGACCCCGTGGCTGATGAGCAGTTCTTC.